These 14 T cell receptor beta chains share one sample of origin, sequenced in a study of blood T cells in healthy people across ages (dated by TCRdb to about 2015). Libraries were constructed by 5' RACE. Instrument on record: Illumina HiSeq 2500. A second PCR of about 7 to 12 cycles was run with a J-beta primer mix and a sample-barcoded 5' primer. Using fastp at Q25 and MiXCR, TCRdb reprocessed the public reads and kept productive beta chains. Rows are unified per CDR3 protein, each entry keeping the most common DNA and genes. The sample records roughly 800,000 distinct CDR3 sequences, around a quarter of which are singletons. In total, the top ten clones hold 2.5% to 3.5% of the sample. The data were also submitted as part of a second study, on T cells of mothers and their children.

Sequencing was done on a sample of blood. These receptors were taken from a boy aged 5-17 years in good health.

DNA of the CDR3: TGTGCCAGCAGTTACGCCCAGGAGACTAATGAAAAACTGTTTTTT. It is translated as CASSYAQETNEKLFF. The chain is built from TRBV6-5 and TRBJ1-4; D unresolved. The CDR3 sequence is 15 residues long. Germline-derived CDR1 and CDR2 are MNHEY and SVGAGI. V was clipped by 2 bases and J by 2 bases, with 9 bases between them.

The chain combines TRBV6-5 with TRBJ2-3; D remains unclear. The CDR3 extends over 14 amino acids. The ends were cut back, 0 bases at V and 6 bases at J, with 10 bases in the middle. Germline CDR1 is MNHEY and CDR2 is SVGAGI. The CDR3 protein is CASSYSRSRDTQYF. The CDR3 DNA follows: TGTGCCAGCAGTTACTCGAGGAGTCGGGATACGCAGTATTTT.

The rearrangement uses TRBV20-1 and TRBJ2-5; the D is unclear. This CDR3 region has 14 residues. V was clipped by 4 bases and J by 1 base, with 13 bases between them. Germline V gene data show CDR1 as DFQATT and CDR2 as SNEGSKA (reference sequence). CDR3 region: CSATHLQIQETQYF. The CDR3 region has the DNA TGCAGTGCTACACATTTACAGATCCAAGAGACCCAGTACTTC.

This clonotype turned up a few times. This rearrangement joins TRBV18 to TRBJ1-2, with D unresolved. The CDR3 extends over 14 amino acids. CDR1 and CDR2 (germline): KGHSH, LQKENI. With 0 bases removed from V and 4 bases from J, the gap between germline ends came to 9 bases. DNA of the CDR3: TGTGCCAGCTCACCACCGTCTGGGGTCTATGGCTACACCTTC. Encoded protein: CASSPPSGVYGYTF. The full variable domain, rest sourced from reference TRBV18 and TRBJ1-2, is NAGVMQNPRHLVRRRGQEARLRCSPMKGHSHVYWYRQLPEEGLKFMVYLQKENIIDESGMPKERFSAEFPKEGPSILRIQQVVRGDSAAYFCASSPPSGVYGYTFGSGTRLTVV.

This clonotype was picked up a small number of times. Since the CDR3 does not end with the conserved phenylalanine or tryptophan, this likely comes from a read error. V and J are TRBV5-1 and TRBJ2-5; 7 positions match TRBD1. The length of the CDR3 is 14 residues. V shed 4 bases, J shed 2 bases, and the junction held 5 bases outside the gene matches. CDR1 and CDR2 from the germline V gene are SGHRS and YFSETQ. The CDR3 loop reads CASSPTTGQETQYL. Written as DNA, the CDR3 is TGCGCCAGCAGCCCGACGACAGGGCAAGAGACCCAGTACCTC.

This clonotype came up a few times. The chain uses TRBV7-3 and TRBJ2-3; 7 bases are shared with TRBD1. The CDR3 length is 15 residues. The ends lost 6 bases at V and 4 bases at J; junction bases unmatched: 10. Germline V gives CDR1 SGHTA, CDR2 FQGTGA. The CDR3 loop reads CASSVRQGRADTQYF. CDR3 DNA: TGTGCCAGCAGTGTCCGACAGGGTCGGGCAGATACGCAGTATTTT.

The J gene is TRBJ1-1, the V gene TRBV6-5; TRBD1 might be the D (6 bases). Germline CDR1 MNHEY, CDR2 SVGAGI. V lost 0 bases and J 11 bases, leaving 25 bases between the germline ends. This CDR3 region has 17 residues. CDR3 bases: TGTGCCAGCAGTTACTCGGTGATGGGGGCGCAGATTGTGCGGGCTTTCTTT. This codes for CASSYSVMGAQIVRAFF.

The chain joins TRBV4-1 to TRBJ1-2; possibly TRBD1 for D (6 bases). Germline V gene data show CDR1 as MGHRA and CDR2 as YSYEKL. The CDR3 contains 15 residues. The ends were cut back, 2 bases at V and 10 bases at J, with 20 bases in the middle. The CDR3 sequence is CASSQPGTTKRAYTF. The DNA of the CDR3 is TGCGCCAGCAGCCAACCCGGGACAACCAAACGAGCCTACACCTTC.

This chain connects TRBV12-3 or TRBV12-4 to TRBJ1-1, with D uncertain. V dropped 4 bases and J dropped 6 bases, with 15 bases sitting between them. The CDR3 runs to 14 residues. The CDR3 coding sequence is TGTGCCAGCAGTTCCCTCCCCAACAAGCCTGAAGCTTTCTTT. This sequence encodes CASSSLPNKPEAFF.

A remark on this clonotype: The junction departs from germline at one end; a sequencing error may be responsible. V usage is TRBV7-7 and J usage is TRBJ2-6; 9 bases fit TRBD1. The CDR3 totals 17 residues. Per germline, CDR1 SSHAT and CDR2 FNYEAQ (reference sequence). This CDR3 reads CASSPGTGRSGANVLTF. CDR3 bases: TGTGCTAGCAGTCCGGGGACAGGGAGGTCTGGGGCCAACGTCCTGACTTTC.

This clonotype was found a few times. The CDR3 here is CSAPHTGGGTEAFF. CDR3 in DNA: TGCAGTGCCCCCCACACAGGGGGCGGCACTGAAGCTTTCTTT. V and J are TRBV20-1 and TRBJ1-1; the match to TRBD1 covers 9 bases. Looked up from germline, CDR1 is DFQATT and CDR2 is SNEGSKA (reference sequence). The CDR3 contains 14 residues. V lost 6 bases, J lost 4 bases, and 9 bases stayed unmatched.

This clonotype has a handful of counts. The gene calls are TRBV10-1 and TRBJ1-6; D remains ambiguous. Per the germline V gene, CDR1 is WNHNN and CDR2 is SYGVQD (reference sequence). The V end was cut by 0 bases, the J end by 2 bases, with 8 bases between. CDR3 length: 16 residues. The CDR3 bases are TGCGCCAGCAGTGAGTCAGGGCAGCCCTATAATTCACCCCTCCACTTT. Translated: CASSESGQPYNSPLHF.

This clonotype was recorded only once. The chain combines TRBV12-3 or TRBV12-4 with TRBJ2-5; the D call may be TRBD1 or TRBD2 (6 bases each). The CDR3 totals 15 residues. The V and J ends lost 7 bases and 5 bases respectively, with 20 bases between them. Here the CDR3 reads CASNPRAGEEETQYF. As DNA, the CDR3 is TGTGCCAGCAACCCTAGGGCAGGGGAGGAGGAGACCCAGTACTTC.

The CDR3 is CSARDNPSGGYNEQFF. The CDR3 DNA sequence: TGCAGTGCTAGAGATAATCCTAGCGGGGGATACAATGAGCAGTTCTTC. V is TRBV20-1 and J is TRBJ2-1; 10 bases map to TRBD2. This CDR3 comprises 16 residues. Germline V gene sequence: CDR1 DFQATT, CDR2 SNEGSKA (reference sequence). The junction had 6 bases not matched to a gene; V was cut back by 0 bases and J by 4 bases.